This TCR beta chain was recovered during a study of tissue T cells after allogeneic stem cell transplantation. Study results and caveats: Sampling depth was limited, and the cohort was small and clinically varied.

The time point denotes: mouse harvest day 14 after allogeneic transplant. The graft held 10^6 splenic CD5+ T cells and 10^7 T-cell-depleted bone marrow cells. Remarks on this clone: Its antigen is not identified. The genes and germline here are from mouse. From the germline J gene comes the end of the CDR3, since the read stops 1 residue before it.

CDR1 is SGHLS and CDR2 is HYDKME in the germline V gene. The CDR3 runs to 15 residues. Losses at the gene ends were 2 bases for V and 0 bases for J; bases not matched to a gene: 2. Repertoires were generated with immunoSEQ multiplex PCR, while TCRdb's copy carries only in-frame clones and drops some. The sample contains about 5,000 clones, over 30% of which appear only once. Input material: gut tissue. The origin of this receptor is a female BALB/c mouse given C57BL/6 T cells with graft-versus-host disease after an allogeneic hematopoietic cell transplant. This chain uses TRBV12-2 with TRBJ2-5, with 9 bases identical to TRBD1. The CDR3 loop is CASSRGQGNQDTQYF. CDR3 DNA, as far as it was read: TGTGCCAGCTCTCGGGGACAGGGTAACCAAGACACCCAGTAC.